This T cell receptor beta chain was observed in a study of cytomegalovirus exposure and HLA in healthy donors. About the research overall: Of the donors genotyped, about 390 in all, 75% to 90% fell in the Caucasian-associated ancestry cluster.

A multiplex PCR was run with 60 Vbeta primers and 13 Jbeta primers. The data were produced by immunoSEQ multiplex PCR, yet TCRdb's version contains in-frame clones alone and is incomplete. The sample records approximately 44,000 clones, roughly 60% being singletons. CDR1 and CDR2 (germline): SGHRS, YFSETQ. The length of the CDR3 is 19 residues. V gave up 4 bases and J gave up 5 bases; unmatched junction bases: 18. Sequences were obtained from PBMCs. The V gene is TRBV5-1, the J gene TRBJ2-7; 13 nucleotides align to TRBD2. The source of this sequence is a human donor in good health. CDR3 in amino acids: CASSRTSGGPSFSRDEQYF. CDR3 nucleotide sequence: TGCGCCAGCAGCCGGACTAGCGGGGGACCTTCCTTTTCTAGGGACGAGCAGTACTTC.